These 28 T cell receptor beta chains were sequenced from one sample in a study of T cells in Graves' hyperthyroidism and ophthalmopathy. Regions amplified from RNA transcripts were the TCR beta CDR3 regions. The HTBI primer set drove a first-round RT-PCR of the TCR CDR3. Using its own MiXCR run on the multiplex PCR reads, TCRdb lists one record per CDR3 protein. The sample has about 500,000 distinct CDR3 sequences; 46% are singletons. Material: peripheral blood or thyroid tissue (not recorded which). The receptors were gathered from an adult woman with Graves' disease, either hyperthyroidism or ophthalmopathy (not recorded which).

The chain carries TRBV7-8 and TRBJ2-5; tentatively, D is TRBD1 (5 bases). Between the trimmed V and J ends, which lost 3 bases and 2 bases, there was a span of 13 bases. The CDR3 loop spans 15 amino acids. Germline V gene lookup returns CDR1 SGHVS and CDR2 FQNEAQ. This chain's CDR3 is CASSFQGVIQETQYF. For the CDR3, the DNA is TGTGCCAGCAGCTTTCAAGGGGTTATTCAAGAGACCCAGTACTTC.

This chain uses TRBV11-2 with TRBJ1-2; 9 bases agree with TRBD1. The CDR3 is made up of 15 amino acids. Germline V gene lookup returns CDR1 SGHAT and CDR2 FQNNGV. The trim removed 5 bases at V and 4 bases at J, leaving 8 bases unmatched. The CDR3: CASSPQGAYPYGYTF. The DNA of the CDR3 is TGTGCCAGCAGCCCACAGGGGGCGTACCCCTATGGCTACACCTTC.

This clonotype was counted a few times. The genes are TRBV15 and TRBJ2-5; D call uncertain. CDR1 is LNHNV and CDR2 is YYDKDF in the germline V gene (reference sequence). This CDR3 comprises 12 residues. The V gene lost 3 bases and the J gene lost 7 bases, with 9 bases spanning the gap. CDR3: CATSSYLGTQYF. CDR3 nucleotide sequence: TGTGCCACCAGCAGTTATCTTGGGACCCAGTACTTC.

This clonotype turned up a few times. This chain's CDR3 is CSARAGVETQYF. In nucleotides, the CDR3 is TGCAGTGCTAGGGCGGGGGTGGAGACCCAGTACTTC. The J gene is TRBJ2-5, the V gene TRBV20-1; TRBD2 matches 7 bases. There are 12 residues in the CDR3. J gave up 5 bases and V 3 bases, and 3 bases lay outside the gene matches. Germline values: CDR1 DFQATT, CDR2 SNEGSKA (reference sequence).

This clonotype has a handful of counts. The CDR3 does not close with the conserved phenylalanine or tryptophan, likely indicating a read error. The CDR3 is CAISGGTAPRETQYL. The DNA for the CDR3 is TGTGCCATCAGTGGGGGGACAGCCCCTAGGGAGACCCAGTACCTC. The chain carries TRBV10-3 and TRBJ2-5, with 7 bases matching TRBD1. CDR1 and CDR2 from the germline V gene are ENHRY and SYGVKD. The CDR3 sequence is 15 residues long. V shed 4 bases and J 5 bases; nucleotides not matched to a gene: 10.

This clonotype has just one count. The J gene is TRBJ2-5, the V gene TRBV10-2, with 9 bases lining up with TRBD2. The CDR3 sequence is 14 residues long. In germline, CDR1 is WSHSY, CDR2 SAAADI. V gave up 6 bases and J gave up 5 bases; unmatched junction bases: 7. CDR3: CASRRLADQETQYF. In DNA, the CDR3 is TGCGCCAGCAGGCGACTAGCGGATCAGGAGACCCAGTACTTC.

This clonotype came up many times. The chain has TRBV6-5 and TRBJ2-7; a possible D gene is TRBD2 (5 bases). V lost 5 bases and J lost 2, with 13 bases in between. Germline values: CDR1 MNHEY, CDR2 SVGAGI. CDR3 length: 14 residues. CDR3 sequence (DNA): TGTGCCAGCAGTGCCTCGAGGGCAGCCTACGAGCAGTACTTC. Protein: CASSASRAAYEQYF.

The chain carries TRBV27 and TRBJ2-7; D possibly corresponds to TRBD1 (5 bases). Germline values: CDR1 MNHEY, CDR2 SMNVEV (reference sequence). Trimming cost V 5 bases and J 6 bases, with 14 bases left between them. This CDR3 spans 13 amino acids. CDR3 sequence: CASSMDIQGEQYF. The CDR3 DNA follows: TGTGCCAGCAGTATGGACATTCAAGGCGAGCAGTACTTC.

This clonotype was detected ten times or more. The genes are TRBV6-1 and TRBJ1-1; D ambiguous. V was pared by 4 bases and J by 1 base, with 7 bases between. CDR1 and CDR2 from the germline V gene are MNHNS and SASEGT. CDR3 size: 13 residues. The CDR3 sequence is CASSVWGNTEAFF. The CDR3 DNA reads TGTGCCAGCAGTGTTTGGGGGAACACTGAAGCTTTCTTT.

This rearrangement joins TRBV7-9 to TRBJ1-4; TRBD1 might be the D (6 bases). CDR1 is SEHNR, CDR2 FQNEAQ, per germline (reference sequence). Trimming took off 4 bases at V and 8 bases at J, with 14 bases between the two ends. The CDR3 is 14 amino acids. The CDR3 DNA sequence: TGTGCCAGCAGCTCCCGCGGGGGGCACGAAAAACTGTTTTTT. Its translation is CASSSRGGHEKLFF.

The chain has TRBV11-2 and TRBJ1-6; 10 bases match TRBD1. Per the germline V gene, CDR1 is SGHAT and CDR2 is FQNNGV. Trimming cost V 3 bases and J 0 bases; bases outside gene matches: 8. The CDR3 is 19 residues long. The CDR3 loop is CASSFGTGEKSSYNSPLHF. The CDR3 coding sequence is TGTGCCAGCAGCTTCGGGACAGGGGAGAAGAGCTCCTATAATTCACCCCTCCACTTT.

This clonotype appeared many times. The chain carries TRBV2 and TRBJ2-2; 8 bases fit TRBD2. The ends lost 5 bases at V and 5 bases at J; junction bases unmatched: 7. The CDR3 consists of 15 residues. CDR1 and CDR2 (germline): SNHLY, FYNNEI. The CDR3 DNA reads as TGTGCCAGCAGTCCGGGGAGCGGGAGTACCGGGGAGCTGTTTTTT. It specifies CASSPGSGSTGELFF.

CDR3 sequence reads: CASGTSDYSYEQYF. The CDR3 bases are TGTGCCAGCGGGACTAGCGACTACTCCTACGAGCAGTACTTC. The gene calls are TRBV27 and TRBJ2-7; 10 bases match TRBD2. This CDR3 comprises 14 residues. Germline V lookup: CDR1 MNHEY, CDR2 SMNVEV (reference sequence). Trimming cost V 8 bases and J 0 bases; bases outside gene matches: 4.

This clonotype is termed medium-sized. This chain joins TRBV10-3 and TRBJ1-1; D is ambiguous. This CDR3 has 12 residues. CDR1 and CDR2 from the germline V gene are ENHRY and SYGVKD. Deletions cut 0 bases from V and 4 bases from J, with 3 bases between. This CDR3 is CAISESPTEAFF. CDR3 DNA sequence: TGTGCCATCAGTGAGTCCCCCACTGAAGCTTTCTTT.

The table lists this clonotype with many counts. V and J are TRBV7-9 and TRBJ1-4, with 8 nucleotides matching TRBD1. This CDR3 comprises 14 residues. J was trimmed by 8 bases and V by 4 bases; bases with no gene match: 6. Germline V CDR1 and CDR2: SEHNR, FQNEAQ (reference sequence). The DNA for the CDR3 is TGTGCCAGCAGCTGGCAGGGGGCTAGGGAAAAACTGTTTTTT. It encodes CASSWQGAREKLFF.

The CDR3 is CASSLRTSGGPYEQYF. The CDR3 coding sequence is TGTGCCAGCAGCTTACGGACTAGCGGGGGACCCTACGAGCAGTACTTC. The chain joins TRBV7-9 to TRBJ2-7; 13 bases match TRBD2. Germline CDR1 SEHNR, CDR2 FQNEAQ (reference sequence). V trimming: 2 bases; J trimming: 2 bases; junction bases outside the gene matches: 3. The CDR3 has 16 residues.

The J gene is TRBJ1-1, the V gene TRBV7-2; unclear D gene. The CDR3 consists of 15 residues. V was pared by 3 bases and J by 4 bases, with 15 bases between. Germline-derived CDR1 and CDR2 are SGHTA and FQGNSA. Here the CDR3 reads CASSFLVKMGTEAFF. The CDR3 bases are TGTGCCAGCAGCTTTCTAGTTAAAATGGGCACTGAAGCTTTCTTT.

The chain couples TRBV29-1 to TRBJ2-5; 10 nucleotides align to TRBD2. This CDR3 comprises 12 residues. The germline V gene encodes CDR1 SQVTM and CDR2 ANQGSEA. The V segment lost 1 base and the J segment 7 bases; nucleotides outside the gene matches: 0. CDR3 nucleotide sequence: TGCAGCGTTGAAGGGACTAGCGGGACCCAGTACTTC. Translating gives CSVEGTSGTQYF.

This clonotype was seen repeatedly, ten times or more. The chain carries TRBV5-1 and TRBJ2-2, with D possibly being TRBD1 (8 bases). Looked up from germline, CDR1 is SGHRS and CDR2 is YFSETQ. Trimming removed 4 bases from V and 7 bases from J, with 20 bases in between. The CDR3 has 16 amino acids. The CDR3 region is CASSREAGGVGGELFF. CDR3 DNA: TGCGCCAGCAGCCGGGAGGCAGGGGGCGTTGGCGGGGAGCTGTTTTTT.

This clonotype was seen a few times. The CDR3 loop is CASTPSGANVLTF. CDR3 sequence (DNA): TGTGCCAGCACCCCCAGCGGGGCCAACGTCCTGACTTTC. The V and J genes are TRBV14 and TRBJ2-6; D is ambiguous. CDR1 is SGHDN and CDR2 is FVKESK in the germline V gene. V gave up 7 bases and J gave up 4 bases, with 8 bases separating them. The CDR3 extends over 13 amino acids.

V usage is TRBV15 and J usage is TRBJ2-5; tentatively, D is TRBD1 or TRBD2 (5 bases each). Trimming removed 1 base at V and 2 bases at J, with 11 bases between. The CDR3 has 15 residues. Germline values: CDR1 LNHNV, CDR2 YYDKDF (reference sequence). The chain's CDR3 is CATSRVGTQQETQYF. The CDR3 coding sequence is TGTGCCACCAGCAGAGTGGGGACCCAACAAGAGACCCAGTACTTC.

A word on this clonotype: A read error may be the cause here, since a much bigger clone is one base away. The chain recombines TRBV10-3 with TRBJ1-5, with no clear D. The CDR3 is made up of 15 amino acids. The germline CDR1 and CDR2 sequences are ENHRY and SYGVKD. CDR3 residues: CASSGDGNSNQPQHF. Here the CDR3 DNA reads TGTGCCAGCAGTGGCGACGGAAATAGCAATCAGCCCCAGCATTTT.

This chain connects TRBV16 to TRBJ1-2; 9 nucleotides line up with TRBD1. Germline loops: CDR1 KGHSY, CDR2 FQNENV. V gave up 0 bases and J gave up 11 bases; unmatched junction bases: 16. The CDR3 spans 17 residues. Written as DNA, the CDR3 is TGTGCCAGCAGCCAATCGAGTCTTGGGACAGGGCCACTGGGTTACACCTTC. Protein product: CASSQSSLGTGPLGYTF. The variable domain in full, with the rest retrieved from reference TRBV16 and TRBJ1-2, is GEEVAQTPKHLVRGEGQKAKLYCAPIKGHSYVFWYQQVLKNEFKFLISFQNENVFDETGMPKERFSAKCLPNSPCSLEIQATKLEDSAVYFCASSQSSLGTGPLGYTFGSGTRLTVV.

The chain carries TRBV7-2 and TRBJ2-7; D perhaps matches TRBD1 (5 bases). The CDR3 contains 15 residues. V was clipped by 1 base and J by 5 bases, with 15 bases between them. Germline V lookup: CDR1 SGHTA, CDR2 FQGNSA. The CDR3 DNA sequence: TGTGCCAGCAGCTTAGGGGTAGGGGCAGGGCACGAGCAGTACTTC. Its protein product is CASSLGVGAGHEQYF.

This clonotype was seen only a few times. The J gene is TRBJ1-4, the V gene TRBV2, with 7 bases that match TRBD1. Germline CDR1 SNHLY, CDR2 FYNNEI. CDR3 length: 14 amino acids. The junction had 4 bases not matched to a gene; V was cut back by 2 bases and J by 7 bases. This CDR3 is CASSERAGGEKLFF. DNA for the CDR3: TGTGCCAGCAGTGAACGGGCAGGGGGTGAAAAACTGTTTTTT. The variable domain in full, completed from reference TRBV2 and TRBJ1-4, reads EPEVTQTPSHQVTQMGQEVILRCVPISNHLYFYWYRQILGQKVEFLVSFYNNEISEKSEIFDDQFSVERPDGSNFTLKIRSTKLEDSAMYFCASSERAGGEKLFFGSGTQLSVL.

This clonotype was recorded at least ten times. V and J are TRBV19 and TRBJ1-1; possible D gene TRBD1, 6 bases. Germline-derived CDR1 and CDR2 are LNHDA and SQIVND (reference sequence). The CDR3 is 15 amino acids. The V and J ends lost 1 base and 2 bases respectively, with 11 bases between them. In DNA form, the CDR3 reads TGTGCCAGTAGTATAGGGCCCGGGACAAACACTGAAGCTTTCTTT. This codes for CASSIGPGTNTEAFF.

There are many counts of this clonotype. The V gene is TRBV7-8, the J gene TRBJ1-1, with D unresolved. V gave up 2 bases and J gave up 1 base, with 8 bases separating them. This CDR3 spans 14 amino acids. Germline V lookup: CDR1 SGHVS, CDR2 FQNEAQ. CDR3 sequence: CASSLSPGNTEAFF. CDR3 DNA: TGTGCCAGCAGCTTATCTCCAGGGAACACTGAAGCTTTCTTT.

This chain connects TRBV2 to TRBJ1-1, with D unresolved. Germline V gene data show CDR1 as SNHLY and CDR2 as FYNNEI. V dropped 9 bases and J dropped 6 bases, with 17 bases sitting between them. This CDR3 comprises 13 residues. CDR3 sequence: CASSTGVDAEAFF. The CDR3 DNA sequence: TGTGCCAGTAGTACGGGAGTAGACGCTGAAGCTTTCTTT.